This T cell receptor (beta chain) is from a study of persistence of HIV-infected CD4 T cells. Study overall: CD4+ T cells responding to CMV or HIV-1 Gag were isolated.

Overlapping HIV-1 Gag 15-mer peptides at roughly 1 ug per peptide per mL were used. Sorted nonresponding memory CD4+ T cells were CD40L-negative, CD69-negative, CD45RO-high. PBMCs were depleted of CD8+ T cells before stimulation. Details on this clone: As yet, its antigen is unknown.

Germline lookup yields CDR1 LNHDA and CDR2 SQIVND (reference sequence). The CDR3 runs 15 residues. Trimming shortened V by 3 bases and J by 5 bases, and 13 bases separated the two germline ends. Sequencing used immunoSEQ version 4 in survey mode. Method: immunoSEQ multiplex PCR; TCRdb's copy keeps in-frame clones and lacks some. Counted here are about 36,000 clones, 85% occurring once; the ten biggest clones make up roughly 5.9%. V usage is TRBV19 and J usage is TRBJ1-4; TRBD1 might be the D (6 bases). This specimen consisted of cultured CD4+ T cells from PBMCs, obtained from a patient who received antiretroviral therapy. This sequence was found in an adult with HIV. The donor label of this sample is uncertain. The CDR3 protein is CASSMGGRGNEKLFF. CDR3 DNA: TGTGCCAGTAGTATGGGAGGGAGGGGGAATGAAAAACTGTTTTTT.